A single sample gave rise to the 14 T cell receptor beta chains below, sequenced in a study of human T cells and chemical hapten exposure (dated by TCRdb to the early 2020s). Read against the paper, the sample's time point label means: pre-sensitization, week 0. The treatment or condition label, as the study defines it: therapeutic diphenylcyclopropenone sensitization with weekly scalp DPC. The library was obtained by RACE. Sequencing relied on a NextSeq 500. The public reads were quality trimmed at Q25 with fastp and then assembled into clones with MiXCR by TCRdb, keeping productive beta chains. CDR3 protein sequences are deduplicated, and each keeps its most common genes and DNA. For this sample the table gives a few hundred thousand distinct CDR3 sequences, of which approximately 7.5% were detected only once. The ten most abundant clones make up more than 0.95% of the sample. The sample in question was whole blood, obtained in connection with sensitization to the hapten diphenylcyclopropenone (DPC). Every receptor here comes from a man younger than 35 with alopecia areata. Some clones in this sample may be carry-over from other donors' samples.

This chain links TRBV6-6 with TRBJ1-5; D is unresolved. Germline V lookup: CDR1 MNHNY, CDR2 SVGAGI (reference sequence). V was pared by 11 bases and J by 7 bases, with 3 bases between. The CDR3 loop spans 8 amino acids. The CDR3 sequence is CALQPQHF. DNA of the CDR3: TGTGCCTTGCAGCCCCAGCATTTT.

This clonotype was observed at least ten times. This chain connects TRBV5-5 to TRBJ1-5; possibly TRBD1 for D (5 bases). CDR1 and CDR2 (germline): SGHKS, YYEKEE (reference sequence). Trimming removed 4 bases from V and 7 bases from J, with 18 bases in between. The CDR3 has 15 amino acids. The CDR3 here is CASSPNWEGWQPQHF. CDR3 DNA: TGTGCCAGCAGCCCCAACTGGGAGGGGTGGCAGCCCCAGCATTTT. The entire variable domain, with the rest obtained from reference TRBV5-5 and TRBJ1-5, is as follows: DAGVTQSPTHLIKTRGQQVTLRCSPISGHKSVSWYQQVLGQGPQFIFQYYEKEERGRGNFPDRFSARQFPNYSSELNVNALLLGDSALYLCASSPNWEGWQPQHFGDGTRLSIL.

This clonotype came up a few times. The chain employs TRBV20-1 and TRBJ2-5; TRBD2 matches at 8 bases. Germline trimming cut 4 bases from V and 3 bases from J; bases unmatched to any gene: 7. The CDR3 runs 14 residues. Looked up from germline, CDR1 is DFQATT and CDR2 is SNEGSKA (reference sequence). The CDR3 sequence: CSAMSGGREETQYF. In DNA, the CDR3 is TGCAGTGCTATGAGCGGGGGTCGGGAAGAGACCCAGTACTTC.

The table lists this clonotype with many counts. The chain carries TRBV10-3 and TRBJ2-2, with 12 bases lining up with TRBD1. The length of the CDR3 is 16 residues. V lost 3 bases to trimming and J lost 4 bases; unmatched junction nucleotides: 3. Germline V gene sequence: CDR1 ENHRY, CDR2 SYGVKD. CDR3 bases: TGTGCCATCAGTGACCGGGACAGGGGGCTCACCGGGGAGCTGTTTTTT. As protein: CAISDRDRGLTGELFF.

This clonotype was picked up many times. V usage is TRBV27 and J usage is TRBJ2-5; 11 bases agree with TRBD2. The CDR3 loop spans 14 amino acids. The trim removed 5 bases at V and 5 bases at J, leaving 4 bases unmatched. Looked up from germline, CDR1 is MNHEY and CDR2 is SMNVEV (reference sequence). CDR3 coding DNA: TGTGCCAGCAGTGTACTAGCGGGGGCTGAGACCCAGTACTTC. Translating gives CASSVLAGAETQYF.

CDR3 in amino acids: CASTGQFQETQYF. The CDR3 DNA follows: TGTGCCAGCACGGGCCAGTTCCAAGAGACCCAGTACTTC. The chain recombines TRBV6-2 or TRBV6-3 with TRBJ2-5; D is unclear. V lost 7 bases and J 1 base, leaving 10 bases between the germline ends. The germline V gene encodes CDR1 MNHEY and CDR2 SVGEGT. The length of the CDR3 is 13 residues.

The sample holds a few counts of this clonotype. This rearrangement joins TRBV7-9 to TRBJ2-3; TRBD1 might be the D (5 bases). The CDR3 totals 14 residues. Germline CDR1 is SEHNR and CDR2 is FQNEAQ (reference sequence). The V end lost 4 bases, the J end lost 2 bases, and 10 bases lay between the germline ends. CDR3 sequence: CASSSTASTDTQYF. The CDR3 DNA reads TGTGCCAGCAGCTCGACAGCCTCCACAGATACGCAGTATTTT.

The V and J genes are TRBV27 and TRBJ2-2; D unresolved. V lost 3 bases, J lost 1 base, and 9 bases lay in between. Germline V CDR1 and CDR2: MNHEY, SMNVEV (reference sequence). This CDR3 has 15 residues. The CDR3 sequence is CASSLTQMNTGELFF. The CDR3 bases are TGTGCCAGCAGTTTGACGCAAATGAACACCGGGGAGCTGTTTTTT.

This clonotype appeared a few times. In nucleotides, the CDR3 is TGCAGTGCTCGGACAGGGGGTATTTCACCCCTCCACTTT. Its protein is CSARTGGISPLHF. The chain carries TRBV20-1 and TRBJ1-6; 10 bases fit TRBD1. J gave up 9 bases and V 5 bases, and 4 bases lay outside the gene matches. The CDR3 spans 13 residues. Germline V gene lookup returns CDR1 DFQATT and CDR2 SNEGSKA (reference sequence).

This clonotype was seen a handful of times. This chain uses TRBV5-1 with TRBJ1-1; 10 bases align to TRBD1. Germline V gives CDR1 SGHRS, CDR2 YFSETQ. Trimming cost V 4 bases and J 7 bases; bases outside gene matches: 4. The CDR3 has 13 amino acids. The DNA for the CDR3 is TGCGCCAGCAGCACGGGACAGGGGTTTGAAGCTTTCTTT. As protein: CASSTGQGFEAFF.

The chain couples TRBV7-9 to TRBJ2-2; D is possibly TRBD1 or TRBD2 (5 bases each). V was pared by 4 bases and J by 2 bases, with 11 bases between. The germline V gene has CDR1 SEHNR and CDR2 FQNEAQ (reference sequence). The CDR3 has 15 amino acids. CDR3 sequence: CASSSSGPNTGELFF. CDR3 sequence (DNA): TGTGCCAGCAGCTCCTCGGGACCAAACACCGGGGAGCTGTTTTTT.

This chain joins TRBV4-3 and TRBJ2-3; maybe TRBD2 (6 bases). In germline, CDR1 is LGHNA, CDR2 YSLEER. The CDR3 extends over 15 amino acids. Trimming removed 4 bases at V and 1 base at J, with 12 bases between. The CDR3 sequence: CASSPSRGGTDTQYF. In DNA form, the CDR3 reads TGCGCCAGCAGCCCGAGTCGCGGGGGCACAGATACGCAGTATTTT.

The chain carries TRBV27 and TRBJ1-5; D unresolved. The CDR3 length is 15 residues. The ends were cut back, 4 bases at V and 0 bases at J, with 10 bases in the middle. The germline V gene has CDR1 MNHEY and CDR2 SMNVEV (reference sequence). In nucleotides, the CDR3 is TGTGCCAGCAGTTACATGGAAGATAGCAATCAGCCCCAGCATTTT. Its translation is CASSYMEDSNQPQHF.

The CDR3 spells CSVNDGGYNSPLHF. The CDR3 DNA is TGCAGCGTTAACGATGGCGGATATAATTCACCCCTCCACTTT. The chain is built from TRBV29-1 and TRBJ1-6; D gene ambiguous. Trimming removed 5 bases from V and 4 bases from J, with 12 bases in between. This CDR3 is 14 amino acids long. Germline CDR1 is SQVTM and CDR2 is ANQGSEA.